The 3 T cell receptor beta chains presented below share a single source sample, sequenced in a study of Graves' ophthalmopathy and Graves' hyperthyroidism. Investigators amplified TCR beta CDR3 regions from RNA transcripts. Second-round multiplex PCR came after first-round RT-PCR with HTBI primers. MiXCR, applied by TCRdb to the multiplex PCR reads, yields one record per CDR3 protein. Among 350,000 to 450,000 distinct CDR3 sequences listed, around a fifth were seen once. Source material: peripheral blood. These receptors were collected from a woman aged 18 to 35 with stable Graves' hyperthyroidism.

Of note for this clonotype: A much larger clone lies a single base off, so this may be a read error. The chain couples TRBV5-1 to TRBJ1-1; unclear D gene. Germline lookup yields CDR1 SGHRS and CDR2 YFSETQ. This CDR3 is built from 13 residues. For the CDR3, the DNA is TGCTCCAGCAGCTTGGCCACAAAGACTGAAGCTTTCTTT. Its translation: CSSSLATKTEAFF.

This clonotype has at least ten counts. The J gene is TRBJ1-2, the V gene TRBV6-5, with a tentative D call TRBD1 (5 bases). The CDR3 has 14 amino acids. V was clipped by 0 bases and J by 4 bases, with 9 bases between them. The V gene's germline CDR1 is MNHEY and CDR2 SVGAGI. CDR3 residues: CASSYSGASYGYTF. The CDR3 nucleotides are TGTGCCAGCAGTTACTCCGGGGCGAGCTATGGCTACACCTTC.

The CDR3 DNA reads TGCAGTGCTAGGGGCGGGAGGGCCATAGATGCCCAGTACTTC. Its protein is CSARGGRAIDAQYF. The V gene is TRBV20-1, the J gene TRBJ2-5; 9 bases are shared with TRBD2. The CDR3 length is 14 residues. Germline loops: CDR1 DFQATT, CDR2 SNEGSKA (reference sequence). The junction had 11 bases not matched to a gene; V was cut back by 3 bases and J by 9 bases.